These 3 T cell receptor beta chains originate from one sample sequenced in a study of shared clonotypes between healthy human individuals. Here immunoSEQ multiplex PCR was the method, and the copy in TCRdb shows in-frame clones only, minus some. This table holds roughly 2.4 million clones, almost 96% found once. Specimen: naive CD4+ T cells sorted from blood. Subset described: CD45RA+ positively selected. These receptors were taken from a man aged 18-30 years in good health.

The chain uses TRBV7-8 and TRBJ1-2; D not resolved. The CDR3 has 16 amino acids. V was shortened by 2 bases and J by 4 bases, with 17 bases between the two germline ends. Germline V lookup: CDR1 SGHVS, CDR2 FQNEAQ. CDR3 region: CASSLQPHTSSYGYTF. The CDR3, as DNA: TGTGCCAGCAGCTTACAACCTCACACCTCCTCCTATGGCTACACCTTC. The full variable domain, with the rest looked up from reference TRBV7-8 and TRBJ1-2, is GAGVSQSPRYKVAKRGQDVALRCDPISGHVSLFWYQQALGQGPEFLTYFQNEAQLDKSGLPSDRFFAERPEGSVSTLKIQRTQQEDSAVYLCASSLQPHTSSYGYTFGSGTRLTVV.

V gene TRBV28 combines with J gene TRBJ2-7; maybe TRBD1 (5 bases). Germline V gene sequence: CDR1 MDHEN, CDR2 SYDVKM. CDR3 length: 13 residues. The germline V and J ends were trimmed by 7 bases and 7 bases, with 17 bases remaining between them. CDR3 region: CASTYRTPLEQYF. The CDR3 DNA is TGTGCCAGCACTTACAGGACCCCCTTGGAGCAGTACTTC.

This clone is a singleton in its sample. The V call is TRBV7-3, the J call TRBJ2-1; D remains unclear. Germline V gene sequence: CDR1 SGHTA, CDR2 FQGTGA. The CDR3 is 13 amino acids. V shed 2 bases and J shed 2 bases, with 4 bases lying between them. CDR3 DNA: TGTGCCAGCAGCTTACTTACCTACAATGAGCAGTTCTTC. This gives the protein CASSLLTYNEQFF. Full variable domain (outside the CDR3, taken from reference TRBV7-3 and TRBJ2-1): GAGVSQTPSNKVTEKGKYVELRCDPISGHTALYWYRQSLGQGPEFLIYFQGTGAADDSGLPNDRFFAVRPEGSVSTLKIQRTERGDSAVYLCASSLLTYNEQFFGPGTRLTVL.